The source of this T cell receptor (beta chain) is a study of OX40 agonist ivuxolimab in advanced cancers. The protocol was immunoSEQ multiplex PCR, while the TCRdb copy is restricted to in-frame clones and leaves out a portion. The sample consists of 55,000 to 75,000 clones, about 82% of them appearing once. The V end lost 3 bases, the J end lost 1 base, and 6 bases lay between the germline ends. The germline V gene has CDR1 MNHEY and CDR2 SMNVEV (reference sequence). This CDR3 comprises 13 residues. This clone appeared a few times. This TCR derives from an adult with an advanced solid tumor such as melanoma, head and neck, liver or kidney cancer. The chain joins TRBV27 to TRBJ1-1; D unresolved. Sequences were derived from CD4+ or CD8+ T cells sorted from blood, sampled in a trial of the OX40 agonist ivuxolimab. CDR3 sequence: CASSLMQNTEAFF. The CDR3 nucleotides are TGTGCCAGCAGTTTGATGCAGAACACTGAAGCTTTCTTT.